This note documents a single TCR beta chain sequence. Antigen: not known. The data originate from a study of T cell repertoires in cytomegalovirus infection. On the study more broadly: CMV infection together with matching HLA type was indicated by public TCR beta signatures.

Study-wide points: Dominant in the ex vivo response were TCR beta clonotypes restricted by HLA-C and specific for CMV. Summed frequency of shared TCR beta families picked out CMV carriers who also had the relevant HLA.

TCRdb re-called the reads with MiXCR, one entry per CDR3 protein. The sample lists 250,000 to 300,000 distinct CDR3 sequences, over 15% occurring once. This CDR3 contains 21 residues. V lost 4 bases, J lost 3 bases, and 21 bases stayed unmatched. Germline loops: CDR1 MNHEY, CDR2 SVGAGI. Sequenced material: CD8+ T cells from PBMCs. The clonotype comes from a human donor in good health (CMV status not recorded). Some clones in this sample may be carry-over from other donors' samples. The chain recombines TRBV6-5 with TRBJ2-2; 9 bases are shared with TRBD1. The CDR3 DNA reads TGTGCCAGCAGTTCCAACGTGGACAGGGGCGAACGTCCATCTTACACCGGGGAGCTGTTTTTT. Its protein is CASSSNVDRGERPSYTGELFF.